Given below is one T cell receptor beta chain in context. The target antigen is unknown. Terminally differentiated effector memory CD45RA+ cells were excluded by CCR7 positive selection of CD45RO-negative cells. Donors comprised only Caucasian adults living in Nashville, Tennessee. This entry belongs to a study of shared clonotypes between healthy human individuals. General study points: Around 5% was the fraction of naive CD4 clonotypes found shared across four donors.

The CDR3 extends over 15 amino acids. Germline assignment: CDR1 SGHAT and CDR2 FQNNGV. Investigators spread the genomic DNA of each subset evenly over several immunoSEQ plates. Measured with immunoSEQ multiplex PCR; TCRdb has only the in-frame clones, and not every one. Here the sample spans about 2.2 million clones, 93% being singletons. The genes are TRBV11-2 and TRBJ2-5; 10 bases fit TRBD1. The J call may be faulty, since TRBJ2-7 better matches the DNA end. The source material was naive CD8+ T cells from PBMCs. This sequence was found in a man between 18 and 29 years old in good health. Some clones in this sample may be carry-over from other donors' samples. The CDR3 loop is CASRGRGQGNYEQYF. The CDR3 coding sequence is TGTGCCAGCAGAGGGCGGGGACAGGGGAACTACGAGCAGTACTTC.